Presented here are 21 T cell receptor beta chains from one specimen sequenced in a study of sequential checkpoint blockade in melanoma. Treatment described: randomized to nivolumab then ipilimumab (arm A) or the reverse (arm B). Profiled with immunoSEQ multiplex PCR; TCRdb holds only in-frame clones, not every one. The sample comprises a few thousand clones, just under 40% of which are singletons, and roughly 9% rests with the top ten. This specimen was tumor tissue (inferred from file names), taken from a patient given nivolumab and ipilimumab in sequence. These receptors all come from a human donor with melanoma.

The chain employs TRBV5-1 and TRBJ2-3, with 9 bases fitting TRBD1. Germline V lookup: CDR1 SGHRS, CDR2 YFSETQ. Losses at the gene ends were 3 bases for V and 2 bases for J; bases not matched to a gene: 4. The CDR3 sequence is 15 residues long. CDR3 protein: CASSYDRGDTDTQYF. CDR3 bases: TGCGCCAGCAGCTATGACAGGGGGGACACAGATACGCAGTATTTT. The complete variable domain, with remaining parts taken from reference TRBV5-1 and TRBJ2-3, reads KAGVTQTPRYLIKTRGQQVTLSCSPISGHRSVSWYQQTPGQGLQFLFEYFSETQRNKGNFPGRFSGRQFSNSRSEMNVSTLELGDSALYLCASSYDRGDTDTQYFGPGTRLTVL.

This clone is labeled medium-sized. The chain links TRBV30 to TRBJ2-3, with 9 bases matching TRBD1. Germline V gene lookup returns CDR1 GTSNPN and CDR2 SVGIG (reference sequence). This CDR3 comprises 14 residues. Trimming at V came to 2 bases and at J to 6 bases, leaving 6 bases not matched to a gene. CDR3 nucleotide sequence: TGTGCCTGGAGTTTTGGGACAGGGACCGATACGCAGTATTTT. Protein: CAWSFGTGTDTQYF.

The chain uses TRBV5-1 and TRBJ2-3, with D maybe TRBD1 (5 bases). The germline V and J ends were trimmed by 0 bases and 1 base, with 9 bases remaining between them. The CDR3 is 15 residues long. CDR1 is SGHRS and CDR2 is YFSETQ in the germline V gene. In DNA form, the CDR3 reads TGCGCCAGCAGCTTGGCAGGGCCGGGCACAGATACGCAGTATTTT. The encoded protein is CASSLAGPGTDTQYF.

This clone occurred once. The V gene is TRBV9, the J gene TRBJ1-2; D gene unclear. V lost 5 bases and J lost 5, with 10 bases in between. This CDR3 region has 12 residues. Germline V gives CDR1 SGDLS, CDR2 YYNGEE. CDR3 sequence: CASSEYRYGYTF. CDR3 in DNA: TGTGCCAGCAGTGAATATCGGTATGGCTACACCTTC.

This clone is classed as medium-sized. This sequence joins TRBV9 and TRBJ1-1; possible D gene TRBD1, 6 bases. The CDR3 is 15 amino acids. Per the germline V gene, CDR1 is SGDLS and CDR2 is YYNGEE. The V end was cut by 0 bases, the J end by 2 bases, with 11 bases between. This CDR3 reads CASSVGGAENTEAFF. CDR3 in DNA: TGTGCCAGCAGCGTAGGGGGGGCTGAAAACACTGAAGCTTTCTTT.

V and J are TRBV30 and TRBJ1-4, with 8 bases matching TRBD1. V lost 3 bases, J lost 8 bases, and 5 bases stayed unmatched. Looked up from germline, CDR1 is GTSNPN and CDR2 is SVGIG (reference sequence). CDR3 length equals 13 residues. The CDR3 spells CAWRDRVREKLFF. The CDR3 coding sequence is TGTGCCTGGAGGGACAGGGTGCGCGAAAAACTGTTTTTT. The whole variable domain, filled in from reference TRBV30 and TRBJ1-4, reads SQTIHQWPATLVQPVGSPLSLECTVEGTSNPNLYWYRQAAGRGLQLLFYSVGIGQISSEVPQNLSASRPQDRQFILSSKKLLLSDSGFYLCAWRDRVREKLFFGSGTQLSVL.

This rearrangement joins TRBV19 to TRBJ1-4; possibly TRBD1 for D (5 bases). CDR1 is LNHDA and CDR2 is SQIVND in the germline V gene (reference sequence). This CDR3 has 12 residues. V was clipped by 5 bases and J by 7 bases, with 8 bases between them. CDR3 residues: CASSVQAEKLFF. CDR3 sequence (DNA): TGTGCCAGTAGTGTACAGGCTGAAAAACTGTTTTTT. Together with reference TRBV19 and TRBJ1-4, the CDR3 gives the full variable domain: DGGITQSPKYLFRKEGQNVTLSCEQNLNHDAMYWYRQDPGQGLRLIYYSQIVNDFQKGDIAEGYSVSREKKESFPLTVTSAQKNPTAFYLCASSVQAEKLFFGSGTQLSVL.

This chain connects TRBV6-8 to TRBJ2-7; D remains ambiguous. Germline V gives CDR1 MNHGY, CDR2 SAAAGT. This CDR3 contains 14 residues. V lost 0 bases and J 2 bases, leaving 8 bases between the germline ends. In DNA form, the CDR3 reads TGTGCCAGCAGTTACTCTGCATTGACCTACGAGCAGTACTTC. This encodes CASSYSALTYEQYF.

This clone was observed a few times. At one boundary the junction diverges from the germline segment, which might be a read error. The chain carries TRBV10-2 and TRBJ1-2; D remains unclear. Germline CDR1 and CDR2: WSHSY and SAAADI. This CDR3 has 13 amino acids. Here the CDR3 reads CAISEGRSYGYTF. The CDR3 nucleotides read TGCGCCATCAGTGAGGGCAGAAGCTATGGCTACACCTTC.

The V and J genes are TRBV28 and TRBJ2-5; 8 positions agree with TRBD1. V lost 2 bases to trimming and J lost 8 bases; unmatched junction nucleotides: 10. Looked up from germline, CDR1 is MDHEN and CDR2 is SYDVKM. This CDR3 has 15 amino acids. DNA for the CDR3: TGTGCCAGCAGTTTACTGACAGGGGAGTGGTATACCCAGTACTTC. Protein: CASSLLTGEWYTQYF.

The rearrangement links TRBV29-1 to TRBJ2-1, with a possible D match to TRBD2 (6 bases). The CDR3 covers 14 residues. V lost 6 bases to trimming and J lost 3 bases, with 15 bases between them. CDR1 and CDR2 from the germline V gene are SQVTM and ANQGSEA. The CDR3 region has the DNA TGCAGCGTCGGGACTGCATATAACTACAATGAGCAGTTCTTC. This codes for CSVGTAYNYNEQFF.

The rearrangement uses TRBV19 and TRBJ2-7; D is perhaps TRBD1 (7 bases). CDR1 is LNHDA and CDR2 is SQIVND in the germline V gene (reference sequence). The CDR3 contains 15 residues. The V end was cut by 5 bases, the J end by 2 bases, with 16 bases between. CDR3 residues: CASSSQGGVTYEQYF. In DNA form, the CDR3 reads TGTGCCAGTAGTTCCCAGGGGGGAGTGACCTACGAGCAGTACTTC.

There are a few counts of this clone. The CDR3 loop reads CASSPSEGYGNTIYF. CDR3 sequence (DNA): TGTGCCAGCAGCCCAAGCGAGGGGTATGGAAACACCATATATTTT. The chain is built from TRBV11-3 and TRBJ1-3; the D gene is possibly TRBD1 (5 bases). The germline gives CDR1 SGHNT, CDR2 YENEEA. With 5 bases removed from V and 3 bases from J, the gap between germline ends came to 14 bases. This CDR3 is 15 amino acids long.

The chain has TRBV19 and TRBJ1-1; no reliable D call. Trimming shortened V by 2 bases and J by 0 bases, and 7 bases separated the two germline ends. The germline CDR1 and CDR2 sequences are LNHDA and SQIVND (reference sequence). The CDR3 totals 14 residues. CDR3 residues: CASSIFGMNTEAFF. CDR3 coding DNA: TGTGCCAGTAGTATATTTGGGATGAACACTGAAGCTTTCTTT.

This clone has just a few counts. V usage is TRBV11-3 and J usage is TRBJ2-1, with TRBD2 matching over 11 bases. Germline CDR1 and CDR2: SGHNT and YENEEA. After removal of 4 bases from V and 2 bases from J, the junction contained 10 bases not matched to a gene. The CDR3 contains 18 residues. The CDR3 nucleotides are TGTGCCAGCAGCTGCACTAGCGGGAGTACCCGAACCTACAATGAGCAGTTCTTC. This encodes CASSCTSGSTRTYNEQFF.

J is TRBJ2-7 and V is TRBV5-1; 8 nucleotides agree with TRBD1. The CDR3 spans 15 residues. Germline loops: CDR1 SGHRS, CDR2 YFSETQ. After removal of 0 bases from V and 6 bases from J, the junction contained 8 bases not matched to a gene. CDR3 residues: CASSLVAGGTGEQYF. The CDR3 nucleotides read TGCGCCAGCAGCTTGGTGGCAGGGGGGACAGGCGAGCAGTACTTC.

Remarks on this clone: Since one of the bases is ambiguous or unread, X appears in place of its residue. V gene TRBV12-5 combines with J gene TRBJ1-2; D is possibly TRBD1 (5 bases). The V end lost 1 base, the J end lost 1 base, and 10 bases lay between the germline ends. There are 15 residues in the CDR3. CDR1 and CDR2 (germline): LGHNT, FRNRAP. The CDR3, as DNA: TGTGCTAGTGGTTTGGGGACARAACTTAACTATGGCTACACCTTC. Translating gives CASGLGTXLNYGYTF.

This clone turned up a few times. The rearrangement joins TRBV6-8 to TRBJ2-3; no definite D call. This CDR3 contains 16 residues. Germline assignment: CDR1 MNHGY and CDR2 SAAAGT. The V gene lost 6 bases and the J gene lost 4 bases, with 20 bases spanning the gap. Here the CDR3 reads CASRLPPGYGPDTQYF. CDR3 nucleotides: TGTGCCAGCAGACTCCCCCCTGGCTACGGACCAGATACGCAGTATTTT.

The genes are TRBV15 and TRBJ1-1; D gene uncertain. The CDR3 totals 15 residues. Germline V gene data show CDR1 as LNHNV and CDR2 as YYDKDF (reference sequence). Trimming took off 0 bases at V and 0 bases at J, with 8 bases between the two ends. For the CDR3, the DNA is TGTGCCACCAGCAGAGATCCCTATTTGAACACTGAAGCTTTCTTT. It encodes CATSRDPYLNTEAFF.

This clone was recorded only once. The CDR3 sequence is CSARLERVANTGELFF. The CDR3 DNA reads as TGCAGCGCACGATTAGAGCGGGTAGCGAACACCGGGGAGCTGTTTTTT. The gene calls are TRBV29-1 and TRBJ2-2, with D perhaps matching TRBD2 (6 bases). Germline assignment: CDR1 SQVTM and CDR2 ANQGSEA. V shed 7 bases and J shed 0 bases, with 18 bases lying between them. This CDR3 spans 16 amino acids.

The CDR3 region is CASSLVLGAGELFF. The CDR3 coding sequence is TGTGCCAGCAGCTTGGTACTAGGTGCCGGGGAGCTGTTTTTT. The gene calls are TRBV11-3 and TRBJ2-2; D might be TRBD2 (5 bases). CDR1 is SGHNT, CDR2 YENEEA, per germline. CDR3 length: 14 residues. With 3 bases removed from V and 6 bases from J, the gap between germline ends came to 11 bases. The full variable domain, with the rest looked up from reference TRBV11-3 and TRBJ2-2, is EAGVVQSPRYKIIEKKQPVAFWCNPISGHNTLYWYLQNLGQGPELLIRYENEEAVDDSQLPKDRFSAERLKGVDSTLKIQPAELGDSAVYLCASSLVLGAGELFFGEGSRLTVL.